A single sample gave rise to the 16 T cell receptor beta chains below, sequenced in a study of tumor and adjacent non-tumor tissue in lung cancer. The library came from three nested PCR rounds adapted from ARM-PCR protocols. TCRdb reprocessed the multiplex PCR reads with MiXCR, giving one entry per CDR3 protein. The table shows approximately 90,000 distinct CDR3 sequences, with less than 80% occurring only once. No cell sorting was done before RNA was extracted from the tissue. The sequenced sample consisted of lung tumor tissue. The origin of the receptors is a man between 60 and 75 years old with non-small cell lung cancer.

With respect to this clonotype: As the CDR3 is not closed by the conserved phenylalanine or tryptophan, this likely results from a read error. The CDR3 DNA sequence: TGTGCCATCAGCTTATCCAGGGACAGCGCAGTTAACACTGAAGCTTTCTCT. Translated: CAISLSRDSAVNTEAFS. This sequence joins TRBV11-1 and TRBJ1-1, with 7 bases fitting TRBD1. Germline values: CDR1 SGHAT, CDR2 FQDESV (reference sequence). This CDR3 region has 17 residues.

The chain combines TRBV11-3 with TRBJ1-1, with no clear D. The V end was cut by 6 bases, the J end by 4 bases, with 15 bases between. Germline V gene data show CDR1 as SGHNT and CDR2 as YENEEA. The CDR3 length is 14 residues. CDR3: CASSIRRAATEAFF. Here the CDR3 DNA reads TGTGCCAGCAGTATCCGGCGGGCGGCCACTGAAGCTTTCTTT.

Concerning this clonotype itself: This may be a read error, as it is one base from a much larger clone. The chain uses TRBV20-1 and TRBJ2-1; 7 nucleotides align to TRBD2. CDR1 is DFQATT and CDR2 is SNEGSKA in the germline V gene (reference sequence). CDR3 length equals 16 residues. Trimming took 0 bases from V and 8 from J; bases not matched to a gene: 13. In nucleotides, the CDR3 is TGCAGTGCTAGAGATATCTCTCAGCGGGGTTACCATGAGCAGTTCTTC. Protein: CSARDISQRGYHEQFF.

Turning to this clonotype: A read error may produce the germline difference seen at one junction end. The V gene is TRBV6-5, the J gene TRBJ1-1, with 7 bases aligning to TRBD1. The CDR3 extends over 14 amino acids. Germline V CDR1 and CDR2: MNHEY, SVGAGI. CDR3: CASKPGQWDTEVFF. DNA of the CDR3: TGTGCCAGCAAACCGGGACAGTGGGACACTGAAGTTTTCTTT.

This clonotype was seen many times. V is TRBV6-2 or TRBV6-3 and J is TRBJ1-5; TRBD1 matches 8 bases. V trimming: 7 bases; J trimming: 4 bases; junction bases outside the gene matches: 6. Per the germline V gene, CDR1 is MNHEY and CDR2 is SVGEGT. The CDR3 loop spans 14 amino acids. CDR3 protein: CASTGTGINQPQHF. CDR3 sequence (DNA): TGTGCCAGCACCGGGACAGGTATTAATCAGCCCCAGCATTTT.

This clonotype was seen a handful of times. Given a much more abundant clone one base away, this may be a read error. The chain couples TRBV5-6 to TRBJ2-5; D possibly corresponds to TRBD2 (5 bases). Per the germline V gene, CDR1 is SGHDT and CDR2 is YYEEEE. The CDR3 is made up of 13 amino acids. For the CDR3, the DNA is TGTGCCAGCAGCTTGGTGGTTGGGGAGACCCGGTACTTC. Translated: CASSLVVGETRYF.

A few counts support this clonotype. This may stem from a read error, because a much larger clone lies one nucleotide away. V and J are TRBV7-8 and TRBJ1-1, with a tentative D call TRBD1 (5 bases). Germline values: CDR1 SGHVS, CDR2 FQNEAQ. This CDR3 has 15 residues. The chain's CDR3 is CASSLDETVNIEAFF. The CDR3, as DNA: TGTGCCAGCAGCTTAGATGAGACAGTGAACATTGAAGCTTTCTTT.

A remark on this clonotype: At one of its ends the junction is not consistent with the germline gene, which may arise from a read error. The V gene is TRBV11-1, the J gene TRBJ1-1, with D maybe TRBD1 (5 bases). Germline-derived CDR1 and CDR2 are SGHAT and FQDESV (reference sequence). The CDR3 spans 15 residues. The CDR3 DNA sequence: TGTGCCAGCTGCTTGAAGAGGGGTCCGGACACTGAAGCTTTATTT. Translating it yields CASCLKRGPDTEALF.

The V call is TRBV11-1, the J call TRBJ2-1; 10 bases fit TRBD2. Per the germline V gene, CDR1 is SGHAT and CDR2 is FQDESV (reference sequence). Trimming took 3 bases from V and 10 from J; bases not matched to a gene: 27. This CDR3 is built from 21 residues. CDR3 sequence (DNA): TGTGCCAGCAGCTTCCCCTCCTCCGGGACTAGCGTGGGGGCCCTTATCAACGAGCAGTTCTTC. It yields the protein CASSFPSSGTSVGALINEQFF.

The CDR3 loop reads CAIMIRTFGEQYF. CDR3 bases: TGTGCCATCATGATACGGACCTTTGGTGAGCAGTACTTC. J is TRBJ2-7 and V is TRBV6-1; no clear D gene. Germline assignment: CDR1 MNHNS and CDR2 SASEGT. Trimming shortened V by 10 bases and J by 7 bases, and 20 bases separated the two germline ends. The CDR3 is 13 residues long.

Worth noting for this clonotype: A much larger clone sits a single nucleotide away, making a read error possible. The rearrangement links TRBV5-1 to TRBJ1-4; TRBD1 is a possible D gene (5 bases). This CDR3 has 16 amino acids. CDR1 is SGHRS, CDR2 YFSETQ, per germline. The CDR3 coding sequence is TGCGCCAGCAGCTCAATACAGGTGACATTACATGAAAAACTGTCTTTT. It codes for CASSSIQVTLHEKLSF.

On this clonotype itself: A much larger clone lies a single base off, so this may be a read error. The chain joins TRBV11-2 to TRBJ2-3, with no clear D. The CDR3 has 13 residues. CDR1 and CDR2 (germline): SGHAT, FQNNGV. CDR3 coding DNA: TGTGTCAGCAGCTTAGGGTGGCGGGATACGCAGTATTTT. It specifies CVSSLGWRDTQYF.

This clonotype has a handful of counts. The V call is TRBV6-5, the J call TRBJ2-1; 8 bases align to TRBD2. In germline, CDR1 is MNHEY, CDR2 SVGAGI. The CDR3 has 15 amino acids. The CDR3 DNA reads TGTTGCAGCAGTTTATTAGCGGGGACCTACAATGAGCAGTTCTTC. It yields the protein CCSSLLAGTYNEQFF.

This clonotype was seen repeatedly, ten times or more. A read error may be the cause here, since a much bigger clone is one base away. Because the CDR3's place on the DNA is in doubt, the DNA is left out and the CDR3 is given as listed by TCRdb. The chain uses TRBV29-1 and TRBJ2-2; the D segment call TRBD1 is taken from the table without a DNA check. The V gene's germline CDR1 is SQVTM and CDR2 ANQGSEA. The CDR3 comprises 13 residues, both ends counted. The CDR3 here is CSVAWGSGGELSF.

Worth noting for this clonotype: Relative to the germline gene, one junction end is altered; a read error may explain this. This chain joins TRBV28 and TRBJ1-1; perhaps TRBD1 as D (6 bases). Germline CDR1 and CDR2: MDHEN and SYDVKM. The CDR3 sequence is 14 residues long. CDR3 protein: CVSSAPTGTTEAFF. CDR3 sequence (DNA): TGTGTCAGCAGTGCCCCGACAGGAACCACTGAAGCTTTCTTT.

This clonotype was counted at least ten times. The chain links TRBV6-1 to TRBJ2-7; no definite D call. V was cut by 8 bases and J by 2 bases, with 10 bases left in between. The CDR3 loop spans 12 amino acids. The germline gives CDR1 MNHNS, CDR2 SASEGT. Here the CDR3 DNA reads TGTGCCAGCGGCGAACATACCTACGAGCAGTACTTC. As protein: CASGEHTYEQYF.